This TCR beta chain appears in the sequencing data of a study of cytomegalovirus exposure and HLA in healthy donors. A multiplex PCR was run with 60 Vbeta primers and 13 Jbeta primers. Using immunoSEQ multiplex PCR, the repertoire was profiled, and TCRdb retains in-frame clones only, with some absent. The sample lists 86,000 or so clones, 70% to 80% occurring once. As concerns this clone: Its antigen remains unidentified.

The CDR3 loop spans 11 amino acids. The germline V gene has CDR1 SGHTA and CDR2 FQGNSA. V lost 4 bases, J lost 11 bases, and 4 bases stayed unmatched. Study-wide points: A further, later analysis showed that HLA-associated TCR beta chains (compared with equally common others) were more clonally expanded.

Sequenced: PBMCs. The TCR sequence derives from a woman in her 40s in good health and CMV-seropositive. The chain recombines TRBV7-2 with TRBJ1-1, with 7 bases lining up with TRBD1. The CDR3 spells CASSSDRVAFF. Here the CDR3 DNA reads TGTGCCAGCAGCTCCGACAGGGTCGCTTTCTTT.